A single sample is the source of the 26 T cell receptor beta chains below, sequenced in a study of T cell responses to AZD1222 COVID-19 vaccine. Assay used: immunoSEQ multiplex PCR; TCRdb lists only in-frame clones, some missing. The sample has roughly 200,000 clones, 80% to 95% seen once. Sequencing used peripheral blood, obtained 28 days after the second AZD1222 dose. The receptors here all came from an adult who received the AZD1222 COVID-19 vaccine.

In its sample, this clone was seen a few times. The chain carries TRBV7-9 and TRBJ1-1; TRBD1 agrees at 9 bases. Trimming took 5 bases from V and 0 from J; bases not matched to a gene: 7. The germline V gene encodes CDR1 SEHNR and CDR2 FQNEAQ (reference sequence). The CDR3 loop spans 16 amino acids. The CDR3 coding sequence is TGTGCCAGCAGCACTCTAGGGACAGGGATGAACACTGAAGCTTTCTTT. This gives the protein CASSTLGTGMNTEAFF.

The CDR3: CASSLQNLHSNYGYTF. CDR3 in DNA: TGTGCCAGCAGCTTACAGAACCTCCACTCGAACTATGGCTACACCTTC. The chain is built from TRBV11-3 and TRBJ1-2; D is unresolved. The V gene lost 2 bases and the J gene lost 2 bases, with 15 bases spanning the gap. Germline lookup yields CDR1 SGHNT and CDR2 YENEEA. This CDR3 region has 16 residues.

The chain has TRBV5-1 and TRBJ2-1, with no clear D. The germline V gene encodes CDR1 SGHRS and CDR2 YFSETQ. The V end was cut by 0 bases, the J end by 15 bases, with 13 bases between. This CDR3 has 12 amino acids. This CDR3 reads CASSLGGSTAFF. The CDR3 DNA sequence: TGCGCCAGCAGCTTGGGAGGATCAACCGCGTTCTTC.

The chain recombines TRBV21-1 with TRBJ1-1. TRBV21-1 is marked as a pseudogene. The length of the CDR3 is 16 residues. The CDR3 DNA reads as TGTGCCAGCAGCAAATCACAGAATCTCGAGGACACTGAAGCTTTCTTT. Amino acid sequence: CASSKSQNLEDTEAFF.

The table lists this clone with a count of one. The chain joins TRBV19 to TRBJ1-5; D unresolved. With 2 bases removed from V and 0 bases from J, the gap between germline ends came to 5 bases. Germline CDR1 LNHDA, CDR2 SQIVND (reference sequence). This CDR3 is 14 amino acids long. CDR3 sequence (DNA): TGTGCCAGTAGTATAAGTTATAGCAATCAGCCCCAGCATTTT. Amino acid sequence: CASSISYSNQPQHF.

The chain carries TRBV29-1 and TRBJ1-5; D is undetermined. The CDR3 has 13 residues. V lost 5 bases and J lost 1, with 9 bases in between. In germline, CDR1 is SQVTM, CDR2 ANQGSEA. The CDR3 is CSVFDGSNQPQHF. CDR3 DNA sequence: TGCAGCGTTTTCGATGGGAGCAATCAGCCCCAGCATTTT.

V and J are TRBV6-6 and TRBJ1-4; TRBD1 might be the D (5 bases). There are 13 residues in the CDR3. The germline CDR1 and CDR2 sequences are MNHNY and SVGAGI (reference sequence). V shed 0 bases and J shed 8 bases, with 7 bases lying between them. Here the CDR3 reads CASSYSRGEKLFF. In DNA form, the CDR3 reads TGTGCCAGCAGTTACTCGCGGGGCGAAAAACTGTTTTTT.

The rearrangement joins TRBV6-5 to TRBJ1-1; tentative D call: TRBD1 (6 bases). CDR1 is MNHEY, CDR2 SVGAGI, per germline. V was pared by 6 bases and J by 2 bases, with 16 bases between. The CDR3 is 15 residues long. Written as DNA, the CDR3 is TGTGCCAGCAGCCGACGGACAGCCATAAACACTGAAGCTTTCTTT. Protein sequence: CASSRRTAINTEAFF.

The genes are TRBV3-1 (or the pseudogene TRBV3-2) and TRBJ2-1; D is unclear. The CDR3 has 19 residues. The V end lost 5 bases, the J end lost 0 bases, and 23 bases lay between the germline ends. CDR1 is LGHDT and CDR2 is YNNKEL in the germline V gene (reference sequence). The CDR3 sequence is CASSVPLGSPLGSYNEQFF. CDR3 nucleotide sequence: TGTGCCAGCAGCGTTCCCCTAGGGTCCCCTCTTGGCTCCTACAATGAGCAGTTCTTC.

V and J are TRBV6-1 and TRBJ1-5; a possible D gene is TRBD1 (5 bases). Trimming took off 2 bases at V and 6 bases at J, with 14 bases between the two ends. The CDR3 extends over 15 amino acids. CDR1 is MNHNS and CDR2 is SASEGT in the germline V gene. CDR3 amino acids: CASSERPTGGQPQHF. CDR3 DNA: TGTGCCAGCAGTGAAAGGCCCACCGGGGGTCAGCCCCAGCATTTT.

This sequence joins TRBV6-2 or TRBV6-3 and TRBJ1-1, with D maybe TRBD1 (6 bases). Trimming cost V 6 bases and J 6 bases, with 17 bases left between them. CDR1 is MNHEY, CDR2 SVGEGT, per germline. The CDR3 consists of 14 residues. The CDR3 spells CASSPPTGLAEAFF. The CDR3 nucleotides read TGTGCCAGCAGCCCACCCACAGGGTTGGCTGAAGCTTTCTTT.

The V and J genes are TRBV9 and TRBJ1-1; 7 nucleotides line up with TRBD1. Germline-derived CDR1 and CDR2 are SGDLS and YYNGEE. This CDR3 comprises 15 residues. V lost 0 bases to trimming and J lost 1 base; unmatched junction nucleotides: 3. The CDR3: CASSVGRGPNTEAFF. The CDR3 DNA reads as TGTGCCAGCAGCGTAGGGAGGGGGCCGAACACTGAAGCTTTCTTT.

Concerning this clone itself: One end of the junction does not line up with germline, which may come from a read error. The rearrangement links TRBV7-7 to TRBJ2-7, with 7 bases identical to TRBD1. This CDR3 contains 14 residues. CDR1 and CDR2 from the germline V gene are SSHAT and FNYEAQ (reference sequence). The CDR3 nucleotides are TGTGCTAGCAGCGTCGGACAGGACTCCTACGAGCAGTACTTC. Amino acid sequence: CASSVGQDSYEQYF.

V and J are TRBV19 and TRBJ1-2; D is unclear. The V gene lost 7 bases and the J gene lost 4 bases, with 10 bases spanning the gap. The CDR3 length is 12 residues. Germline lookup yields CDR1 LNHDA and CDR2 SQIVND (reference sequence). CDR3 sequence reads: CASTGPGYGYTF. CDR3 DNA sequence: TGTGCCAGTACCGGTCCGGGCTATGGCTACACCTTC.

The V gene is TRBV29-1, the J gene TRBJ2-1, with 7 bases that match TRBD1. The germline V gene has CDR1 SQVTM and CDR2 ANQGSEA. There are 12 residues in the CDR3. The junction had 7 bases not matched to a gene; V was cut back by 1 base and J by 13 bases. Here the CDR3 reads CSVEADRVKQFF. The CDR3 coding sequence is TGCAGCGTTGAAGCCGACAGGGTAAAACAGTTCTTC.

The chain couples TRBV3-1 (or the pseudogene TRBV3-2) to TRBJ2-2; D gene uncertain. This CDR3 is 14 amino acids long. The germline V gene has CDR1 LGHDT and CDR2 YNNKEL (reference sequence). The V gene lost 0 bases and the J gene lost 3 bases, with 5 bases spanning the gap. CDR3 sequence reads: CASSQDMDTGELFF. CDR3 DNA: TGTGCCAGCAGCCAAGACATGGACACCGGGGAGCTGTTTTTT.

The sample holds one count of this clone. This sequence joins TRBV4-3 and TRBJ1-5; 9 bases agree with TRBD1. CDR3 length: 14 residues. Per germline, CDR1 LGHNA and CDR2 YSLEER. V lost 4 bases, J lost 8 bases, and 6 bases stayed unmatched. CDR3 region: CASSPWTGVEPQHF. Here the CDR3 DNA reads TGCGCCAGCAGCCCTTGGACAGGGGTGGAGCCCCAGCATTTT.

V gene TRBV7-9 combines with J gene TRBJ2-3; the D gene is possibly TRBD1 (6 bases). The V end was cut by 5 bases, the J end by 3 bases, with 15 bases between. The CDR3 sequence is 15 residues long. The germline CDR1 and CDR2 sequences are SEHNR and FQNEAQ (reference sequence). The chain's CDR3 is CASSERTEWTDTQYF. CDR3 in DNA: TGTGCCAGCAGCGAAAGGACAGAATGGACAGATACGCAGTATTTT.

J is TRBJ2-3 and V is TRBV10-3; D may be TRBD2 (7 bases). Germline values: CDR1 ENHRY, CDR2 SYGVKD. The CDR3 sequence is 17 residues long. The germline V and J ends were trimmed by 0 bases and 0 bases, with 13 bases remaining between them. Written as DNA, the CDR3 is TGTGCCATCAGTGAGTCTGGGGGGGGGCCGAGCACAGATACGCAGTATTTT. Its translation: CAISESGGGPSTDTQYF.

The rearrangement joins TRBV3-1 (or the pseudogene TRBV3-2) to TRBJ1-3; unclear D gene. CDR3 size: 19 residues. Trimming cost V 0 bases and J 0 bases, with 18 bases left between them. Germline V gives CDR1 LGHDT, CDR2 YNNKEL (reference sequence). CDR3 region: CASSQEGKGHINSGNTIYF. DNA of the CDR3: TGTGCCAGCAGCCAAGAGGGGAAGGGCCATATCAACTCTGGAAACACCATATATTTT.

J is TRBJ2-7 and V is TRBV10-2, with D perhaps matching TRBD1 or TRBD2 (5 bases each). Trimming shortened V by 3 bases and J by 0 bases, and 12 bases separated the two germline ends. Germline V gives CDR1 WSHSY, CDR2 SAAADI. The CDR3 contains 15 residues. The CDR3: CASSDRGRGSYEQYF. DNA of the CDR3: TGCGCCAGCAGTGACCGGGGACGGGGCTCCTACGAGCAGTACTTC.

The V call is TRBV5-1, the J call TRBJ2-7; D ambiguous. V was trimmed by 0 bases and J by 3 bases, leaving 7 bases between them. Germline V gives CDR1 SGHRS, CDR2 YFSETQ. The CDR3 has 13 amino acids. The chain's CDR3 is CASSLGYDYEQYF. CDR3 DNA sequence: TGCGCCAGCAGCTTGGGGTACGACTACGAGCAGTACTTC. Combining the CDR3 with reference TRBV5-1 and TRBJ2-7 gives the whole variable domain KAGVTQTPRYLIKTRGQQVTLSCSPISGHRSVSWYQQTPGQGLQFLFEYFSETQRNKGNFPGRFSGRQFSNSRSEMNVSTLELGDSALYLCASSLGYDYEQYFGPGTRLTVT.

In DNA form, the CDR3 reads TGTGCCAGCTCACCACCCCAGGGGGCAAGGTACAATGAGCAGTTCTTC. As protein: CASSPPQGARYNEQFF. The chain uses TRBV18 and TRBJ2-1; TRBD1 matches at 8 bases. V gave up 0 bases and J gave up 4 bases; unmatched junction bases: 5. Germline V gene data show CDR1 as KGHSH and CDR2 as LQKENI. This CDR3 is 16 amino acids long.

This chain connects TRBV7-2 to TRBJ1-5; no clear D gene. This CDR3 region has 13 residues. Trimming stripped 5 bases from V and 3 bases from J, with 8 bases between. Germline V lookup: CDR1 SGHTA, CDR2 FQGNSA. CDR3 DNA: TGTGCCAGCAGCACCCAGAACAATCAGCCCCAGCATTTT. Amino acids: CASSTQNNQPQHF.

This chain's CDR3 is CASRHIGTGMYEQYF. In DNA form, the CDR3 reads TGTGCCAGCAGACATATCGGGACAGGGATGTACGAGCAGTACTTC. The chain uses TRBV6-5 and TRBJ2-7; TRBD1 agrees at 9 bases. This CDR3 contains 15 residues. Germline V gene data show CDR1 as MNHEY and CDR2 as SVGAGI. Germline trimming cut 6 bases from V and 4 bases from J; bases unmatched to any gene: 10.

The CDR3 here is CASSQTRFGTQYF. DNA for the CDR3: TGTGCCAGCAGTCAGACTAGGTTCGGGACCCAGTACTTC. The gene calls are TRBV27 and TRBJ2-5; possibly TRBD2 for D (6 bases). CDR1 MNHEY and CDR2 SMNVEV come from the germline V gene (reference sequence). This CDR3 has 13 residues. Trimming cost V 5 bases and J 7 bases, with 14 bases left between them.